This T cell receptor beta chain was sequenced in a study of blood T cell repertoires in COVID-19. Produced via immunoSEQ multiplex PCR; TCRdb's table is partial and in-frame only. The table includes over 200,000 clones, around 89% detected once. The V gene lost 0 bases and the J gene lost 3 bases, with 15 bases spanning the gap. Germline V gives CDR1 MNHEY, CDR2 SVGEGT. The CDR3 runs to 17 residues. The sequenced material came from PBMCs or T cells enriched from blood (not recorded which). This receptor was taken from a man between 35 and 55 years old who had recovered from COVID-19. The chain links TRBV6-2 or TRBV6-3 to TRBJ1-5; a possible D gene is TRBD1 (5 bases). The CDR3 loop reads CASSYSRYDRINQPQHF. In DNA form, the CDR3 reads TGTGCCAGCAGTTACTCGAGGTACGACAGAATCAATCAGCCCCAGCATTTT.